This TCR beta chain was captured by sequencing in a study of blood T cells in healthy people across ages. Findings of the study overall: Diversity was estimated from one million T cells, and these estimates were considered underestimates.

Germline V gene data show CDR1 as SGHRS and CDR2 as YFSETQ. This CDR3 has 16 residues. Trimming took off 2 bases at V and 6 bases at J, with 20 bases between the two ends. As regards this clonotype: No antigen is known for it.

Combining a sample-barcoded 5' primer with a J-beta primer mix, a second PCR ran for about 7 to 11 cycles. Through a template-switch adaptor with 12 random nucleotides, each cDNA molecule received a tag. TCRdb ran MiXCR on the 5' RACE reads and lists one entry per CDR3 protein. The data contain some 730,000 distinct CDR3 sequences, 20% to 25% of them singletons. Sequenced sample: blood. This TCR came from a man between 65 and 85 years old in good health. V and J are TRBV5-1 and TRBJ1-2; D call uncertain. Here the CDR3 DNA reads TGCGCCAGCAGCTTAGGAGGGAGAGGCGGCGACCATGGCTACACCTTC. Encoded protein: CASSLGGRGGDHGYTF.